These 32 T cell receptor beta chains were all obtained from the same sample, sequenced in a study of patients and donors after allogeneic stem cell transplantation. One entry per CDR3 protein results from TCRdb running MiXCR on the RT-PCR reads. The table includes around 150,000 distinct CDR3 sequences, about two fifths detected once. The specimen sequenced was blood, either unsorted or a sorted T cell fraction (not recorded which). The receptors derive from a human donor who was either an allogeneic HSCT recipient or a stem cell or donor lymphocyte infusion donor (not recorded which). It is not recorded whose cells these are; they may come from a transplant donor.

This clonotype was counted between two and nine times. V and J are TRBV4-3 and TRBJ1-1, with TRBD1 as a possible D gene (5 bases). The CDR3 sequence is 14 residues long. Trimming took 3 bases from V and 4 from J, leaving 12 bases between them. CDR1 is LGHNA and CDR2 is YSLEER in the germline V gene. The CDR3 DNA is TGCGCCAGCAGCCAGGCAGGGCTGACCACTGAAGCTTTCTTT. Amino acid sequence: CASSQAGLTTEAFF.

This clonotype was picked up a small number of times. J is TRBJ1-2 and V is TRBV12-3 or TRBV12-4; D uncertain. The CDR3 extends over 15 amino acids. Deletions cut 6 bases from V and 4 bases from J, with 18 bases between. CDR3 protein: CASSPGPFVGYGYTF. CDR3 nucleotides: TGTGCCAGCAGCCCCGGACCATTCGTGGGCTATGGCTACACCTTC.

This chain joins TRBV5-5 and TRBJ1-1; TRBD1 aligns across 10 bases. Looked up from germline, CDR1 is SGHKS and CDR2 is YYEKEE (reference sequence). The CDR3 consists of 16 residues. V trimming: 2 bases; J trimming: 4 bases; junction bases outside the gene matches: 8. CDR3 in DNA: TGTGCCAGCAGCTTAGCCGGGACAGGGGTGAGCACTGAAGCTTTCTTT. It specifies CASSLAGTGVSTEAFF. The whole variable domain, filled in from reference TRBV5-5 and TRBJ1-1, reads DAGVTQSPTHLIKTRGQQVTLRCSPISGHKSVSWYQQVLGQGPQFIFQYYEKEERGRGNFPDRFSARQFPNYSSELNVNALLLGDSALYLCASSLAGTGVSTEAFFGQGTRLTVV.

The CDR3 DNA reads as TGTGCCAGCAGTTCGGGCCCTTGGGGGGTGAACACTGAAGCTTTCTTT. Translation gives CASSSGPWGVNTEAFF. The chain has TRBV6-5 and TRBJ1-1, with TRBD1 as a possible D gene (5 bases). V was clipped by 4 bases and J by 0 bases, with 15 bases between them. Germline values: CDR1 MNHEY, CDR2 SVGAGI. This CDR3 contains 16 residues.

CDR3: CASSSILGGQSSYNEQFF. Written as DNA, the CDR3 is TGTGCCAGCAGCTCGATCCTGGGGGGCCAGAGCTCCTACAATGAGCAGTTCTTC. The J gene is TRBJ2-1, the V gene TRBV13, with D possibly called TRBD1 or TRBD2 (6 bases each). The germline V gene has CDR1 PRHDT and CDR2 FYEKMQ (reference sequence). The V end lost 4 bases, the J end lost 0 bases, and 19 bases lay between the germline ends. The CDR3 contains 18 residues.

The CDR3 nucleotides read TGTGCCAGCAGCCAATCGTCCAATTCACCCCTCCACTTT. Protein: CASSQSSNSPLHF. This chain joins TRBV16 and TRBJ1-6; D is unresolved. The CDR3 is made up of 13 amino acids. The germline gives CDR1 KGHSY, CDR2 FQNENV. The V and J ends lost 0 bases and 7 bases respectively, with 4 bases between them.

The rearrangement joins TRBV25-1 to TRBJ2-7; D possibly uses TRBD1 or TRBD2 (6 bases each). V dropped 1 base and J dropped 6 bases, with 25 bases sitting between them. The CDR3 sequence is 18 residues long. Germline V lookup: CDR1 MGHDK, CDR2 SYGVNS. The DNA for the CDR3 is TGTGCCAGCAGTGAATCTAGGGGGTATGTGGGGGGCGTAGGCGAGCAGTACTTC. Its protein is CASSESRGYVGGVGEQYF.

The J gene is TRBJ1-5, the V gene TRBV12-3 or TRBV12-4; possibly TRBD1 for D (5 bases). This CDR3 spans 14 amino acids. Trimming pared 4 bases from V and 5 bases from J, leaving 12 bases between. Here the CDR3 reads CASSYGTDDQPQHF. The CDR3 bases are TGTGCCAGCAGTTACGGGACGGATGATCAGCCCCAGCATTTT.

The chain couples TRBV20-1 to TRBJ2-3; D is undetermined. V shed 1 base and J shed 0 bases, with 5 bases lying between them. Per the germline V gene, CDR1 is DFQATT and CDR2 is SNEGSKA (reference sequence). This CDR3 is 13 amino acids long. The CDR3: CSARGPSTDTQYF. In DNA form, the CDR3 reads TGCAGTGCTAGAGGGCCAAGCACAGATACGCAGTATTTT.

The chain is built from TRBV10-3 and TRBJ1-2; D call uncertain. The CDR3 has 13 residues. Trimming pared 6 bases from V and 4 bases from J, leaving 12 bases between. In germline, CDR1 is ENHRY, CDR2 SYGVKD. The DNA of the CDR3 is TGTGCCATCAGGGAAACCTCGGCCTATGGCTACACCTTC. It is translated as CAIRETSAYGYTF.

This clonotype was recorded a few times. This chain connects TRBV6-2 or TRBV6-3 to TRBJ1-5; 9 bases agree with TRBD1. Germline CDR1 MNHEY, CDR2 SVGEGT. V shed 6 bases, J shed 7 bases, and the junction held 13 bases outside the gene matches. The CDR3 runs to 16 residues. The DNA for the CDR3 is TGTGCCAGCAGCGAGTACAGGGACAGGGTGGGGCAGCCCCAGCATTTT. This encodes CASSEYRDRVGQPQHF.

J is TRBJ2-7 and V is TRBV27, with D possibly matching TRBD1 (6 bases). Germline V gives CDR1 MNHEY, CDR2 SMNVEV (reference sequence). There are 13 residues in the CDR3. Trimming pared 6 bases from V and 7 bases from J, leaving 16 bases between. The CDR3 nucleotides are TGTGCCAGCAGGGTACAGGGTTTGGGGGAGCAGTACTTC. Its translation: CASRVQGLGEQYF.

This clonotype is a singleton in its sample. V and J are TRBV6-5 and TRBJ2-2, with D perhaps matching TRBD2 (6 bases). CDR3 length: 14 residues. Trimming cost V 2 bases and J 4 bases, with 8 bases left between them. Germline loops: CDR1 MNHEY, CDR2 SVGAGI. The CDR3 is CASSYGGTTGELFF. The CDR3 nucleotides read TGTGCCAGCAGTTACGGAGGGACCACCGGGGAGCTGTTTTTT.

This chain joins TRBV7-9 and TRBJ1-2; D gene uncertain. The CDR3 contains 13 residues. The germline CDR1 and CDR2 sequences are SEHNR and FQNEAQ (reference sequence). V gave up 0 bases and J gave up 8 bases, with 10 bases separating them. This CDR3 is CASSLALERGYTF. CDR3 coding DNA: TGTGCCAGCAGCTTAGCGTTGGAGCGAGGCTACACCTTC. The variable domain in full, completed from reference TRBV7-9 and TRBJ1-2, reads DTGVSQNPRHKITKRGQNVTFRCDPISEHNRLYWYRQTLGQGPEFLTYFQNEAQLEKSRLLSDRFSAERPKGSFSTLEIQRTEQGDSAMYLCASSLALERGYTFGSGTRLTVV.

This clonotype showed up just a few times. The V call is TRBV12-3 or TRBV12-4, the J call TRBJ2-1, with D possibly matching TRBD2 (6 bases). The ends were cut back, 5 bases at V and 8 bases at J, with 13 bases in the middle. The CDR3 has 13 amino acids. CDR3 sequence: CASSPRLGDEQFF. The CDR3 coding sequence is TGTGCCAGCAGTCCTAGACTAGGGGATGAGCAGTTCTTC.

For the CDR3, the DNA is TGTGCCAGCAGCAATTTACCAGGGGAACCCCTCAATGAGCAGTTCTTC. This codes for CASSNLPGEPLNEQFF. The chain is built from TRBV3-1 and TRBJ2-1; the D gene is possibly TRBD1 (6 bases). There are 16 residues in the CDR3. Per germline, CDR1 LGHDT and CDR2 YNNKEL (reference sequence). The V and J ends lost 5 bases and 6 bases respectively, with 20 bases between them.

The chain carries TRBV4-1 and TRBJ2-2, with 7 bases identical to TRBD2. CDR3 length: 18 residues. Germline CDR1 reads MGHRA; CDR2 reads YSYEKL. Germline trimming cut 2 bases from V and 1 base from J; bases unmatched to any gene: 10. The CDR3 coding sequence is TGCGCCAGCAGCCAACACACTCTGGGCGGGGGGAACACCGGGGAGCTGTTTTTT. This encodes CASSQHTLGGGNTGELFF.

CDR3 sequence: CSASKASGGYQQETQYF. In DNA, the CDR3 is TGCAGTGCTAGTAAGGCTAGCGGGGGTTATCAACAAGAGACCCAGTACTTC. The chain uses TRBV20-1 and TRBJ2-5, with 10 bases that match TRBD2. Trimming took 3 bases from V and 2 from J; bases not matched to a gene: 12. Germline CDR1 DFQATT, CDR2 SNEGSKA (reference sequence). This CDR3 is 17 amino acids long.

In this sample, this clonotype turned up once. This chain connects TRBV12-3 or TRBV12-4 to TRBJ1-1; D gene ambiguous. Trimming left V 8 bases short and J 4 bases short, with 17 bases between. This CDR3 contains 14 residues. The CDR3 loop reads CASRTNPGRTEAFF. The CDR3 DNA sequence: TGTGCCAGCCGAACAAACCCGGGCCGCACTGAAGCTTTCTTT.

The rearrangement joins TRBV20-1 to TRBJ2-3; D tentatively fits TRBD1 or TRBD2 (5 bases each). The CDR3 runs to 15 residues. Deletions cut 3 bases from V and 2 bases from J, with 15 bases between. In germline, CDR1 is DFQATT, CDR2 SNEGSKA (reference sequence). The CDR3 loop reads CSASQRDESTDTQYF. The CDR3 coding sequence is TGCAGTGCTAGCCAACGGGACGAATCCACAGATACGCAGTATTTT.

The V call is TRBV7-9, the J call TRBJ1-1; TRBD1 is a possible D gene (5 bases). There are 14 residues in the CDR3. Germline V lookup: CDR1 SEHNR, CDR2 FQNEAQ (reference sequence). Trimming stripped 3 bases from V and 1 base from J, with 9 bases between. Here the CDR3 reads CASSFNRPNTEAFF. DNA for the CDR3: TGTGCCAGCAGCTTCAACAGGCCGAACACTGAAGCTTTCTTT.

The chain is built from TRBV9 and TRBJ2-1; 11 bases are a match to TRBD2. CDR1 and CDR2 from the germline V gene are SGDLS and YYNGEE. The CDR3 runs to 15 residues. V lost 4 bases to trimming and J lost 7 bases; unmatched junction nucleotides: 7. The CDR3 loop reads CASSLGTSGLNEQFF. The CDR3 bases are TGTGCCAGCAGCCTCGGGACTAGCGGATTAAATGAGCAGTTCTTC.

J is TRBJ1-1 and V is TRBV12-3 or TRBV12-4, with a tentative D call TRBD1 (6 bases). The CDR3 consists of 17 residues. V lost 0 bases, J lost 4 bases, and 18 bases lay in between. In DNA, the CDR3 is TGTGCCAGCAGTTTAGCGATGGGGGGCGCAGGCCTCACTGAAGCTTTCTTT. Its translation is CASSLAMGGAGLTEAFF.

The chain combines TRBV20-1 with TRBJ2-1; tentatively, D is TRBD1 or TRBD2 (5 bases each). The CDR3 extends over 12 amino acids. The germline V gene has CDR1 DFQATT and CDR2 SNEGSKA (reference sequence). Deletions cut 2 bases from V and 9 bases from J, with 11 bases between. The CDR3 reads CSARFRGGEQFF. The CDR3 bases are TGCAGTGCTAGATTTCGGGGCGGTGAGCAGTTCTTC.

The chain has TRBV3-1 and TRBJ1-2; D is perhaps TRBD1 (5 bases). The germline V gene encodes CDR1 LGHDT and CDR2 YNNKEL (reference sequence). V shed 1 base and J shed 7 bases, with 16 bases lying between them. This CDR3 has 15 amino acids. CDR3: CASSQALDRRGGYTF. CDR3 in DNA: TGTGCCAGCAGCCAAGCGTTGGACCGTAGGGGTGGCTACACCTTC.

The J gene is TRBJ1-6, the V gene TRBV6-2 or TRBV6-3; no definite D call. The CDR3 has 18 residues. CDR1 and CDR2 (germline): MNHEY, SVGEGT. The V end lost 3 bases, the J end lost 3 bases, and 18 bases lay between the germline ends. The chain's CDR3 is CASSYAPKGDGYNSPLHF. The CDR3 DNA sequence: TGTGCCAGCAGTTATGCCCCGAAGGGAGATGGCTATAATTCACCCCTCCACTTT.

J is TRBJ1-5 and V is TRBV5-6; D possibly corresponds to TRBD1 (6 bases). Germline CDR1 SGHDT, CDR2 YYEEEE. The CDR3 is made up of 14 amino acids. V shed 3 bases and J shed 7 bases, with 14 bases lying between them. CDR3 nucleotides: TGTGCCAGCAGCTCCCCGACAGGTGGGCAGCCCCAGCATTTT. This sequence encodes CASSSPTGGQPQHF. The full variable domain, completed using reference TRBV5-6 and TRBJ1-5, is DAGVTQSPTHLIKTRGQQVTLRCSPKSGHDTVSWYQQALGQGPQFIFQYYEEEERQRGNFPDRFSGHQFPNYSSELNVNALLLGDSALYLCASSSPTGGQPQHFGDGTRLSIL.

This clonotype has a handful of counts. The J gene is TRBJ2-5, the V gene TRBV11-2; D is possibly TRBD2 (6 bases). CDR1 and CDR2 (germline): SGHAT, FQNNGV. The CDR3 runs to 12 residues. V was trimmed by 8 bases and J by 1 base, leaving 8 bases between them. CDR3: CASVGLQETQYF. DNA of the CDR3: TGTGCCAGCGTGGGACTCCAAGAGACCCAGTACTTC.

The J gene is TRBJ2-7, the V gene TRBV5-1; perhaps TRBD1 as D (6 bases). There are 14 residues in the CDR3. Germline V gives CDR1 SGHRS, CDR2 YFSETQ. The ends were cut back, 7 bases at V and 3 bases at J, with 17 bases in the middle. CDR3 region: CASGRTLQGYEQYF. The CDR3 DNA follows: TGCGCCAGCGGGCGTACGCTACAGGGCTACGAGCAGTACTTC.

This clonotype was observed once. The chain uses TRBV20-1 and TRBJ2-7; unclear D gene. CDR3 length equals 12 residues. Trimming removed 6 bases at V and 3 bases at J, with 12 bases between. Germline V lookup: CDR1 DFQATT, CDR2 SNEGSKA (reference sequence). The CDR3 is CSARSGGYEQYF. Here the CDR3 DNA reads TGCAGTGCACGGTCAGGCGGCTACGAGCAGTACTTC.

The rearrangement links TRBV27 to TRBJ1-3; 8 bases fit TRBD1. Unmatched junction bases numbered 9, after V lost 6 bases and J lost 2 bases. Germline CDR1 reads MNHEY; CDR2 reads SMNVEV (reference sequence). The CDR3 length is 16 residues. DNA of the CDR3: TGTGCCAGCAGACCGTTATCACAGGGGGCTGGAAACACCATATATTTT. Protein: CASRPLSQGAGNTIYF.

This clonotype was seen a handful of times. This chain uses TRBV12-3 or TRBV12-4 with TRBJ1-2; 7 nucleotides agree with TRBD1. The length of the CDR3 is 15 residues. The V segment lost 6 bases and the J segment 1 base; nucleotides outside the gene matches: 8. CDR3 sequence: CASRGGQYRNYGYTF. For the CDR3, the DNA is TGTGCCAGCAGGGGGGGACAGTATCGTAACTATGGCTACACCTTC.